The rows below give T cell receptor beta chains drawn from one sample of a study of blood T cells in healthy people across ages. TCRdb itself ran the 5' RACE reads through MiXCR, one entry per CDR3 protein. The data contain 800,000 to 950,000 distinct CDR3 sequences, roughly 28% of them seen just once; the ten biggest clones take up roughly 10%. These data were also reused for a study on T cells of mothers and their children.

The sample comprised blood. The origin of the receptors is a woman aged 40 to 55 in good health. CDR3s include the opening cysteine and the closing phenylalanine or tryptophan. Each record gives: V gene, D gene, clone size, J gene, CDR3 DNA, CDR3 protein. D genes are given only for firm matches. The size field is filled for only some rows; it gives once, few, many or a size class.

>TRBV9|TRBD2|-|TRBJ2-5
TGTGCCAGCGGAATTAGCGGGGGGGCCTCGGGAGAGACCCAGTACTTC
CASGISGGASGETQYF
>TRBV11-3|TRBD1|-|TRBJ2-5
TGTGCCAGCAGCTTCGTCACAGGGGGTAGGGAGACCCAGTACTTC
CASSFVTGGRETQYF
>TRBV29-1|-|few|TRBJ2-7
TGCAGCACTGATCGGCAGGGCAGGGGCGAGCAGTACTTC
CSTDRQGRGEQYF
>TRBV7-2|-|few|TRBJ2-3
TGTGCCAGCAGCTTAGAGGCAGGGTTAGATACGCAGTATTTT
CASSLEAGLDTQYF
>TRBV9|TRBD1|few|TRBJ1-1
TGTGCCAGCAGCGTAGGGACAGGCCCAGGGAACACTGAAGCTTTCTTT
CASSVGTGPGNTEAFF
>TRBV20-1|-|few|TRBJ1-6
TGCAGTGCCATATCTTTAAGGGAAATCGGATCACCCCTCCACTTT
CSAISLREIGSPLHF
>TRBV4-3|-|-|TRBJ1-1
TGCGCCAGCAGCCAAGTTAGGGTCTCCGAAGCTTTCTTT
CASSQVRVSEAFF
>TRBV9|TRBD1|-|TRBJ2-7
TGTGCCAGCAGCGGTGAGGGGGACAGCTACGAGCAGTACTTC
CASSGEGDSYEQYF
>TRBV20-1|TRBD2|-|TRBJ2-1
TGCAGTGCTGTCGGGACTAGCGGGGTATACAATGAGCAGTTCTTC
CSAVGTSGVYNEQFF
>TRBV20-1|TRBD2|-|TRBJ2-3
TGCAGTGCTGACTCTCGGGGGGAAACAGATACGCAGTATTTT
CSADSRGETDTQYF
>TRBV3-1|-|few|TRBJ1-1
TGTGCCAGCAGCATCCACAGGTCTATGAACACTGAAGCTTTCTTT
CASSIHRSMNTEAFF
>TRBV5-6|TRBD1|-|TRBJ1-4
TGTGCCAGCAGCTACCTACAGGGGGACGCAACTAATGAAAAACTGTTTTTT
CASSYLQGDATNEKLFF
>TRBV18|-|few|TRBJ2-5
TGTGCCAGCTCCACCAGGGATCAAGAGACCCAGTACTTC
CASSTRDQETQYF
>TRBV6-6|-|few|TRBJ1-5
TGTGCCAGCAGATTAGCCCGGGGGGGTTGGAGCAATCAGCCCCAGCATTTT
CASRLARGGWSNQPQHF
>TRBV7-9|-|-|TRBJ1-4
TGTGCCAGCAGCTTAGACGGTAATGAAAAACTGTTTTTT
CASSLDGNEKLFF
>TRBV18|-|few|TRBJ2-7
TGTGCCAGCTCACCACCGACAGGCACCCACGAGCAGTACTTC
CASSPPTGTHEQYF
>TRBV20-1|-|-|TRBJ1-1
TGCAGTGCTAGAGGTAAAGGACACATTCTCGGTGAAGCTTTCTTT
CSARGKGHILGEAFF
>TRBV14|-|-|TRBJ2-3
TGTGCCAGCAGCCAAGTCCCCCGGGACGACTACAACACAGATACGCAGTATTTT
CASSQVPRDDYNTDTQYF
>TRBV5-1|-|-|TRBJ2-3
TGCGCCAGCAGCTTGCCCGCGGAGGAGATAGATACGCAGTATTTT
CASSLPAEEIDTQYF
>TRBV25-1|-|many|TRBJ1-2
TGTGCCAGCAGTGAAGTGGGGTATGACTACACCTTC
CASSEVGYDYTF
>TRBV3-1|-|-|TRBJ2-1
TGTGCCAGCAGCCCTTGGACAGATGGGTACAATGAGCAGTTCTTC
CASSPWTDGYNEQFF
>TRBV12-3/TRBV12-4|-|many|TRBJ2-1
TGTGCCAGCAGTTTAGGCGACAGGAAAAACTACAATGAGCAGTTCTTC
CASSLGDRKNYNEQFF
>TRBV7-3|TRBD2|-|TRBJ2-1
TGTGCCAGCAGCCCCCCGGGGCTAGCGGGGGGGCCTACTGAGCAGTTCTTC
CASSPPGLAGGPTEQFF
>TRBV6-5|-|many|TRBJ2-7
TGTGCCAGCCCTACCCCCGGGCAGGGTTACTACGAGCAGTACTTC
CASPTPGQGYYEQYF
>TRBV5-1|TRBD2|few|TRBJ2-5
TGCGCCAGCCGAGAGGGGACTATCCAAGAGACCCAGTACTTC
CASREGTIQETQYF
>TRBV7-2|-|-|TRBJ2-7
TGTGCCAGCAGCTTATCCCGGACAACCTACGAGCAGTACTTC
CASSLSRTTYEQYF
>TRBV20-1|TRBD1|few|TRBJ1-6
TGCAGTGCTAGATTTCCGTTTGGACAGGGGAAAAATTCACCCCTCCACTTT
CSARFPFGQGKNSPLHF
>TRBV12-3/TRBV12-4|-|-|TRBJ2-1
TGTGCCAGCAGCACCGGGACATTCTTCCCGGGGATATACAATGAGCAGTTCTTC
CASSTGTFFPGIYNEQFF
>TRBV2|-|many|TRBJ1-6
TGTGCCAGCAGTGTCGAGAGCTCCTATAATTCACCCCTCCACTTT
CASSVESSYNSPLHF
>TRBV7-2|TRBD2|many|TRBJ2-1
TGTGCCAGCAGCCCGCCGGGGGGGCCGAACAATGAGCAGTTCTTC
CASSPPGGPNNEQFF
>TRBV28|-|-|TRBJ2-2
TGTGCCAGCAGCCCCGACCGGGCAGGGGCCACCGGGGAGCTGTTTTTT
CASSPDRAGATGELFF
>TRBV3-1|TRBD1|-|TRBJ2-7
TGTGCCAGCAGCCACACAGGGGGCCCCTACGAGCAGTACTTC
CASSHTGGPYEQYF
>TRBV7-9|TRBD1|-|TRBJ2-6
TGTGCCAGCAGAACCGGGACAGGGGGCGTAGCTGGGGCCAACGTCCTGACTTTC
CASRTGTGGVAGANVLTF
>TRBV29-1|TRBD1|few|TRBJ2-7
TGCAGCGTTCGGCAGGGGGCCAAATACGAGCAGTACTTC
CSVRQGAKYEQYF
>TRBV6-4|TRBD2|many|TRBJ2-7
TGTGCCAGCAGTGAACTAGCGGGGGGCTCCTACGAGCAGTACTTC
CASSELAGGSYEQYF
>TRBV24-1|TRBD2|few|TRBJ2-3
TGTGCCACCAGTGACCTCACGACTAGCGGGGAGACAGATACGCAGTATTTT
CATSDLTTSGETDTQYF
>TRBV7-9|-|once|TRBJ2-7
TGTGCCAGCAGCGTCTTGAGTAGCGAGACCTACGAGCAGTACTTC
CASSVLSSETYEQYF
>TRBV7-8|-|few|TRBJ1-2
TGTGCCAGCAGCTTAGGGGCTCAGGGACCTGGCTACACCTTC
CASSLGAQGPGYTF
>TRBV5-1|-|once|TRBJ2-2
TGCGCCAGCAGCTTCAGGACAGAGGCCGGGGAGCTGTTTTTT
CASSFRTEAGELFF
>TRBV11-2|-|-|TRBJ1-2
TGTGCCAGCAGCCGTTTCGGGACCTTAAATGGCTACACCTTC
CASSRFGTLNGYTF
>TRBV12-3/TRBV12-4|-|-|TRBJ1-4
TGTGCTAGCAGTTTACGGGGAAAGTGGAAACTGTTTTTT
CASSLRGKWKLFF
>TRBV20-1|-|-|TRBJ2-7
TGCAGTGCCGGATTGAGGGATGGAGCCGACAATGAGCAGTACTTC
CSAGLRDGADNEQYF
>TRBV15|-|-|TRBJ2-1
TGTGCCACCCTAAAGGATACTTACAATGAGCAGTTCTTC
CATLKDTYNEQFF
>TRBV27|TRBD1|few|TRBJ2-7
TGTGCCAGCATTGCCAGGGGGTCCTACGAGCAGTACTTC
CASIARGSYEQYF
>TRBV2|-|many|TRBJ2-7
TGTGCCAGCAGTGCTGAGGGGGGCGGAGAGCAGTACTTC
CASSAEGGGEQYF
>TRBV7-7|-|many|TRBJ2-1
TGTGCTAGCAGCTTAGATGAGGGAGTGCATGAGCAGTTCTTC
CASSLDEGVHEQFF
>TRBV30|-|-|TRBJ2-1
TGTGCCTGGGACCGGGACAAGCGCTTCAATGAGCAGTTCTTC
CAWDRDKRFNEQFF
>TRBV4-3|TRBD2|many|TRBJ2-5
TGCGCCAGCAGCCAAGGGACTAGCGGGGGGGTGGAGACCCAGTACTTC
CASSQGTSGGVETQYF
>TRBV9|-|-|TRBJ2-3
TGTGCCAGCAGCTTCCGGTTGTCCTCTGGCACAGATACGCAGTATTTT
CASSFRLSSGTDTQYF
>TRBV2|-|few|TRBJ2-5
TGTGCCAGCAGCGAGGGGAGAGGGGCAGGGGAGACCCAGTACTTC
CASSEGRGAGETQYF
>TRBV3-1|-|many|TRBJ2-3
TGTGCCAGCAGCCAAGCAGGAGGGGGGGGGCCCCCCGCTACGCAGTATTTT
CASSQAGGGGPPATQYF
>TRBV20-1|-|many|TRBJ2-6
TGCAGTGCTTCCGTGAGTGGGGCCAACGTCCTGACTTTC
CSASVSGANVLTF
>TRBV20-1|-|-|TRBJ2-4
TGCAGGGCTAGGGGACGGGAAAACATTCAGTACTTC
CRARGRENIQYF
>TRBV6-2/TRBV6-3|-|few|TRBJ2-2
TGTGCCAGCAGTTACCCGACGGGGGCAGCGAACACCGGGGAGCTGTTTTTT
CASSYPTGAANTGELFF
>TRBV28|-|-|TRBJ1-1
TGTGCCAGCAGTCCCCAGTTATCCACTGAAGCTTTCTTT
CASSPQLSTEAFF
>TRBV25-1|TRBD2|many|TRBJ2-1
TGTGCCAGCCTCCCGGGACTAGCGGGGGAGGACAATGAGCAGTTCTTC
CASLPGLAGEDNEQFF
>TRBV9|TRBD2|many|TRBJ2-1
TGTGCCAGCAGCGTTCTAGCGGGGGCCTACAATGAGCAGTTCTTC
CASSVLAGAYNEQFF
>TRBV2|-|few|TRBJ1-6
TGTGCCAGCAGGATAGGGGATTATAATTCACCCCTCCACTTT
CASRIGDYNSPLHF